This T cell receptor (beta chain) was captured by sequencing in a study of early T cells in non-severe SARS-CoV-2 infection. Whole-study context: Sequencing of unsorted whole blood was done on bulk RNA, leaving chains unpaired.

Unique molecular identifier tags were affixed to discrete cDNA molecules. TCRdb fed the 5' RACE reads into MiXCR, producing one record per CDR3 protein. The sample lists some 71,000 distinct CDR3 sequences, roughly 9.4% occurring once. Trimming removed 2 bases at V and 9 bases at J, with 11 bases between. CDR1 is DFQATT, CDR2 SNEGSKA, per germline (reference sequence). The CDR3 runs 12 residues. Only a few counts were recorded for this clonotype. The TCR sequence derives from an adult who was a healthcare worker with PCR-confirmed SARS-CoV-2 infection or an uninfected control (not recorded which). The V gene is TRBV20-1, the J gene TRBJ1-5; D not resolved. The sequenced material came from whole blood. CDR3 sequence: CSARIGPRPQHF. CDR3 sequence (DNA): TGCAGTGCTAGAATCGGCCCCCGGCCCCAGCATTTT.